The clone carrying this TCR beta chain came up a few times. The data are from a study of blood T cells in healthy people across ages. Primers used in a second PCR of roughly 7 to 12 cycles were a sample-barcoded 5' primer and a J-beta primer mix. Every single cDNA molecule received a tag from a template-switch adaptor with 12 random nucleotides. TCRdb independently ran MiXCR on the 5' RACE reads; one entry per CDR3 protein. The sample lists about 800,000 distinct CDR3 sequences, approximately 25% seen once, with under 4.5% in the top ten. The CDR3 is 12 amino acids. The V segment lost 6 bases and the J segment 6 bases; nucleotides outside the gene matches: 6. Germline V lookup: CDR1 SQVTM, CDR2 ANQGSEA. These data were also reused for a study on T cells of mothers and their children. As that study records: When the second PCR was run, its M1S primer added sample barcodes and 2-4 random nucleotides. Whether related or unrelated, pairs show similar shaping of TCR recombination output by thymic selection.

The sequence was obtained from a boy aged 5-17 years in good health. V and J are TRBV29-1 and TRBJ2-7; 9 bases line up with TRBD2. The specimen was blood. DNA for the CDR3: TGCAGCGTCGATAATAGCGGGAGCGAGCAGTACTTC. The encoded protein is CSVDNSGSEQYF.